The source of this TCR beta chain is a study of blood T cell repertoires in COVID-19. As for the study in general: The origin of the acute and convalescent COVID-19 samples was the United States, Italy and Spain.

The junction had 3 bases not matched to a gene; V was cut back by 4 bases and J by 3 bases. The CDR3 spans 15 residues. CDR1 LNHDA and CDR2 SQIVND come from the germline V gene (reference sequence). TCRdb's copy holds only in-frame clones and misses some; the assay was immunoSEQ multiplex PCR. The sample lists under 80,000 clones; 88% were seen once. V usage is TRBV19 and J usage is TRBJ2-6; the match to TRBD1 covers 7 bases. The sequencing input was peripheral blood. This TCR derives from a human donor in a cohort sampled during active COVID-19. DNA of the CDR3: TGTGCCAGTAGTACCCGACAGGGTGGGGCCAACGTCCTGACTTTC. Its protein product is CASSTRQGGANVLTF.